Below, 8 T cell receptor beta chains from the same sample are listed, as sequenced in a study of blood T cell repertoires in COVID-19. Using immunoSEQ multiplex PCR, the repertoire was profiled, and TCRdb retains in-frame clones only, with some absent. This table has 280,000 or so clones, roughly 89% appearing once. Input material: PBMCs or T cells enriched from blood (not recorded which). The receptors shown here come from a woman in her fifties or sixties who had been exposed to COVID-19.

This chain uses TRBV28 with TRBJ1-5; D not resolved. Germline values: CDR1 MDHEN, CDR2 SYDVKM. This CDR3 has 17 residues. V was cut by 2 bases and J by 4 bases, with 18 bases left in between. The CDR3 DNA sequence: TGTGCCAGCAGTTTACCGGCCGGCGTCTCGGGTAATCAGCCCCAGCATTTT. This sequence encodes CASSLPAGVSGNQPQHF.

The V gene is TRBV7-9, the J gene TRBJ1-2; no clear D. This CDR3 contains 14 residues. Trimming stripped 1 base from V and 4 bases from J, with 10 bases between. Germline CDR1 is SEHNR and CDR2 is FQNEAQ (reference sequence). The CDR3 DNA is TGTGCCAGCAGCTTAGATAGAGGTTCCTATGGCTACACCTTC. Translating gives CASSLDRGSYGYTF.

This chain connects TRBV19 to TRBJ1-1; D gene unclear. V lost 4 bases and J 3 bases, leaving 12 bases between the germline ends. The CDR3 is 14 residues long. Germline V lookup: CDR1 LNHDA, CDR2 SQIVND (reference sequence). DNA of the CDR3: TGTGCCAGTAGTAGGGAGACGGTATACACTGAAGCTTTCTTT. Translating gives CASSRETVYTEAFF.

CDR3 amino acids: CASSAPQGAYGYTF. CDR3 nucleotide sequence: TGTGCCAGCAGCGCGCCACAGGGGGCGTATGGCTACACCTTC. This chain links TRBV7-9 with TRBJ1-2, with 9 nucleotides matching TRBD1. Germline values: CDR1 SEHNR, CDR2 FQNEAQ (reference sequence). The CDR3 covers 14 residues. Trimming took 5 bases from V and 5 from J; bases not matched to a gene: 6.

The chain recombines TRBV7-9 with TRBJ2-7; D uncertain. CDR1 and CDR2 from the germline V gene are SEHNR and FQNEAQ (reference sequence). The V gene lost 1 base and the J gene lost 0 bases, with 7 bases spanning the gap. This CDR3 region has 14 residues. This CDR3 is CASSLESTSYEQYF. CDR3 DNA sequence: TGTGCCAGCAGCTTAGAAAGCACCTCCTACGAGCAGTACTTC. The full variable domain, in which reference TRBV7-9 and TRBJ2-7 provide the parts outside the CDR3, is DTGVSQNPRHKITKRGQNVTFRCDPISEHNRLYWYRQTLGQGPEFLTYFQNEAQLEKSRLLSDRFSAERPKGSFSTLEIQRTEQGDSAMYLCASSLESTSYEQYFGPGTRLTVT.

The gene calls are TRBV7-8 and TRBJ2-5; the D is unclear. Germline loops: CDR1 SGHVS, CDR2 FQNEAQ. The V gene lost 0 bases and the J gene lost 1 base, with 9 bases spanning the gap. CDR3 size: 15 residues. CDR3 sequence: CASSLAHSRQETQYF. DNA of the CDR3: TGTGCCAGCAGCTTAGCGCACAGCCGCCAAGAGACCCAGTACTTC.

This chain links TRBV5-4 with TRBJ2-1, with 12 nucleotides matching TRBD2. Germline V gene data show CDR1 as SGHNT and CDR2 as YYREEE (reference sequence). V lost 2 bases, J lost 1 base, and 1 base stayed unmatched. The CDR3 loop spans 16 amino acids. The CDR3 nucleotides read TGTGCCAGCAGCTTTACTAGCGGGGGGTCCTACAATGAGCAGTTCTTC. Protein sequence: CASSFTSGGSYNEQFF.

This clone was detected once. V usage is TRBV27 and J usage is TRBJ2-2, with D possibly TRBD2 on 5 matching bases. Trimming pared 0 bases from V and 0 bases from J, leaving 8 bases between. This CDR3 spans 16 amino acids. Germline values: CDR1 MNHEY, CDR2 SMNVEV (reference sequence). The CDR3 is CASSLSSGANTGELFF. The CDR3 DNA reads as TGTGCCAGCAGTTTATCGAGCGGCGCGAACACCGGGGAGCTGTTTTTT.